Presented here are 32 T cell receptor beta chains from one specimen sequenced in a study of low-dose radiotherapy and immunotherapy resistance in tumors. Alpha- and beta-chain coverage of first-strand cDNA came from TRAV- and TRBV-specific primers. With a V-primer adapter and a constant-region primer, TCRs were amplified for 20 to 25 PCR cycles. Each CDR3 protein is one row after TCRdb ran MiXCR on the reads. The sample consists of around 14,000 distinct CDR3 sequences, roughly 50% of them appearing once. Receptors originate from a human donor with advanced metastatic prostate, ovarian, gallbladder or colorectal cancer (not recorded which). This table probably holds off-target reads from a library built for another chain.

V usage is TRBV5-6 and J usage is TRBJ2-5; perhaps TRBD1 as D (6 bases). The V end lost 0 bases, the J end lost 4 bases, and 13 bases lay between the germline ends. The CDR3 sequence is 15 residues long. Germline V gene sequence: CDR1 SGHDT, CDR2 YYEEEE. The CDR3 protein is CASSLEQGTRETQYF. CDR3 in DNA: TGTGCCAGCAGCTTGGAACAGGGTACCCGAGAGACCCAGTACTTC. Based on the CDR3 plus reference TRBV5-6 and TRBJ2-5, the full variable domain is DAGVTQSPTHLIKTRGQQVTLRCSPKSGHDTVSWYQQALGQGPQFIFQYYEEEERQRGNFPDRFSGHQFPNYSSELNVNALLLGDSALYLCASSLEQGTRETQYFGPGTRLLVL.

The gene calls are TRBV3-1 and TRBJ2-5, with TRBD1 matching over 10 bases. Trimming cost V 2 bases and J 4 bases; bases outside gene matches: 7. CDR1 and CDR2 (germline): LGHDT, YNNKEL (reference sequence). This CDR3 is 16 amino acids long. DNA for the CDR3: TGTGCCAGCAGCCAACCTTCCGGGACAGGGGCAGAGACCCAGTACTTC. It yields the protein CASSQPSGTGAETQYF.

The V and J genes are TRBV5-1 and TRBJ2-2; 7 bases line up with TRBD2. CDR1 and CDR2 (germline): SGHRS, YFSETQ. Losses at the gene ends were 4 bases for V and 5 bases for J; bases not matched to a gene: 14. The CDR3 has 17 amino acids. Here the CDR3 reads CASSVQRAGSSTGELFF. The CDR3 region has the DNA TGCGCCAGCAGCGTACAGAGAGCGGGGTCAAGTACCGGGGAGCTGTTTTTT.

The V and J genes are TRBV9 and TRBJ1-1; D unresolved. This CDR3 has 13 amino acids. Germline CDR1 reads SGDLS; CDR2 reads YYNGEE. V was pared by 0 bases and J by 0 bases, with 3 bases between. CDR3 coding DNA: TGTGCCAGCAGCGTAGAGGTGAACACTGAAGCTTTCTTT. Protein sequence: CASSVEVNTEAFF.

This chain joins TRBV19 and TRBJ1-2; 8 bases are shared with TRBD1. This CDR3 has 14 residues. Losses at the gene ends were 5 bases for V and 4 bases for J; bases not matched to a gene: 6. Per germline, CDR1 LNHDA and CDR2 SQIVND (reference sequence). The CDR3 DNA sequence: TGTGCCAGTAGTGTCGGACAGGGAGTCTATGGCTACACCTTC. Translating it yields CASSVGQGVYGYTF.

This clonotype appeared a few times. The rearrangement links TRBV15 to TRBJ2-3; TRBD2 matches 7 bases. V lost 3 bases and J lost 12; bases outside the gene matches: 12. Germline lookup yields CDR1 LNHNV and CDR2 YYDKDF (reference sequence). The CDR3 covers 14 residues. The CDR3 spells CATSRGDAGAPQYF. The CDR3 DNA is TGTGCCACCAGCAGGGGGGACGCGGGAGCGCCTCAGTATTTT.

This clonotype was observed a handful of times. One end of the junction is discordant with germline, which a read error may explain. The CDR3: CASSQADGGTTDF. DNA for the CDR3: TGTGCCAGCAGCCAGGCCGACGGAGGGACTACTGACTTC. V usage is TRBV7-9 and J usage is TRBJ2-5, with 7 nucleotides matching TRBD2. This CDR3 region has 13 residues. The V gene's germline CDR1 is SEHNR and CDR2 FQNEAQ (reference sequence).

V and J are TRBV5-1 and TRBJ1-2; 10 positions agree with TRBD1. This CDR3 spans 13 amino acids. Per the germline V gene, CDR1 is SGHRS and CDR2 is YFSETQ. V shed 3 bases, J shed 14 bases, and the junction held 10 bases outside the gene matches. CDR3 amino acids: CASSWTGGFELTF. The CDR3 nucleotides are TGCGCCAGCAGCTGGACAGGGGGGTTCGAGTTGACCTTC.

This chain links TRBV7-9 with TRBJ2-7; possible D gene TRBD2, 7 bases. Deletions cut 7 bases from V and 1 base from J, with 20 bases between. The CDR3 consists of 16 residues. CDR1 and CDR2 (germline): SEHNR, FQNEAQ (reference sequence). The DNA for the CDR3 is TGTGCCAGCAATGATGTAGGGGGGGGGAATTCCTACGAGCAGTACTTC. Its protein product is CASNDVGGGNSYEQYF.

This sequence joins TRBV2 and TRBJ2-1, with 8 bases matching TRBD1. J gave up 2 bases and V 8 bases, and 5 bases lay outside the gene matches. CDR1 SNHLY and CDR2 FYNNEI come from the germline V gene. The CDR3 loop spans 14 amino acids. The CDR3 DNA sequence: TGTGCCAGCTGGGAACAGGGGGCCTACAATGAGCAGTTCTTC. This translates into CASWEQGAYNEQFF.

The V and J genes are TRBV5-1 and TRBJ2-1; D may correspond to TRBD1 or TRBD2 (5 bases each). Trimming shortened V by 7 bases and J by 7 bases, and 15 bases separated the two germline ends. CDR3 size: 13 residues. The V gene's germline CDR1 is SGHRS and CDR2 YFSETQ. CDR3 nucleotide sequence: TGCGCCAGCCACCAGGGCGAGGGGAATGAGCAGTTCTTC. Its protein product is CASHQGEGNEQFF.

This chain connects TRBV7-2 to TRBJ2-5; weak D call: TRBD1 (6 bases). This CDR3 is built from 14 residues. V was clipped by 5 bases and J by 5 bases, with 15 bases between them. CDR1 SGHTA and CDR2 FQGNSA come from the germline V gene. CDR3: CASSRPLRGETQYF. The CDR3 bases are TGTGCCAGCAGCCGTCCTTTAAGGGGGGAGACCCAGTACTTC. Supplemented by reference TRBV7-2 and TRBJ2-5, the full variable domain reads GAGVSQSPSNKVTEKGKDVELRCDPISGHTALYWYRQSLGQGLEFLIYFQGNSAPDKSGLPSDRFSAERTGGSVSTLTIQRTQQEDSAVYLCASSRPLRGETQYFGPGTRLLVL.

The chain links TRBV7-2 to TRBJ1-5, with TRBD1 as a possible D gene (5 bases). CDR3 length: 14 residues. From germline, CDR1 is SGHTA and CDR2 FQGNSA. Trimming left V 5 bases short and J 5 bases short, with 13 bases between. As DNA, the CDR3 is TGTGCCAGCAGCGAGAGGACGGGACATCAGCCCCAGCATTTT. This translates into CASSERTGHQPQHF.

The V and J genes are TRBV2 and TRBJ2-5, with D possibly matching TRBD1 (6 bases). The length of the CDR3 is 14 residues. The V end was cut by 7 bases, the J end by 2 bases, with 14 bases between. Looked up from germline, CDR1 is SNHLY and CDR2 is FYNNEI. CDR3 amino acids: CASKAWTEQETQYF. CDR3 bases: TGTGCCAGCAAGGCCTGGACAGAACAAGAGACCCAGTACTTC.

In this sample, this clonotype turned up a few times. The chain has TRBV7-9 and TRBJ1-4; 8 nucleotides align to TRBD1. Germline loops: CDR1 SEHNR, CDR2 FQNEAQ (reference sequence). Germline trimming cut 6 bases from V and 7 bases from J; bases unmatched to any gene: 7. The CDR3 loop spans 14 amino acids. CDR3 nucleotide sequence: TGTGCCAGCAGATCACGACAGGGGAGTGAAAAACTGTTTTTT. Translating it yields CASRSRQGSEKLFF.

J is TRBJ2-1 and V is TRBV29-1; tentatively, D is TRBD1 or TRBD2 (5 bases each). Germline V lookup: CDR1 SQVTM, CDR2 ANQGSEA. The CDR3 has 14 amino acids. Trimming shortened V by 1 base and J by 5 bases, and 12 bases separated the two germline ends. The chain's CDR3 is CSVEGGRGHNEQFF. The DNA of the CDR3 is TGCAGCGTTGAAGGGGGCCGGGGCCACAATGAGCAGTTCTTC.

The rearrangement uses TRBV2 and TRBJ1-4; unclear D gene. Germline V CDR1 and CDR2: SNHLY, FYNNEI. V shed 3 bases and J shed 7 bases, with 9 bases lying between them. The CDR3 extends over 13 amino acids. The CDR3 nucleotides read TGTGCCAGCAGTGAGGAGATTTCTGAAAAACTGTTTTTT. The encoded protein is CASSEEISEKLFF.

This clonotype occurred a few times. The chain uses TRBV2 and TRBJ2-2; perhaps TRBD2 as D (6 bases). Trimming shortened V by 9 bases and J by 1 base, and 15 bases separated the two germline ends. This CDR3 is 15 amino acids long. The germline V gene encodes CDR1 SNHLY and CDR2 FYNNEI. The DNA for the CDR3 is TGTGCCAGTACCCCCGGGACTTTGAACACCGGGGAGCTGTTTTTT. Residues: CASTPGTLNTGELFF.

The table lists this clonotype with a few counts. The V gene is TRBV5-1, the J gene TRBJ2-1, with D possibly matching TRBD2 (6 bases). Trimming stripped 6 bases from V and 5 bases from J, with 12 bases between. The CDR3 covers 13 residues. Germline V gene data show CDR1 as SGHRS and CDR2 as YFSETQ. The CDR3 nucleotides read TGCGCCAGCAATACCGGCGGGGACAATGAGCAGTTCTTC. Translating it yields CASNTGGDNEQFF.

This clonotype was recorded a few times. The chain recombines TRBV20-1 with TRBJ1-5; 9 nucleotides match TRBD1. From germline, CDR1 is DFQATT and CDR2 SNEGSKA (reference sequence). There are 14 residues in the CDR3. V gave up 6 bases and J gave up 2 bases; unmatched junction bases: 5. The CDR3 coding sequence is TGCAGTGCCGAAACAGGGGGCGGCAATCAGCCCCAGCATTTT. It codes for CSAETGGGNQPQHF.

The CDR3 region is CSVRVPGPDTQYF. The CDR3 DNA reads as TGCAGCGTTCGGGTGCCGGGGCCAGATACGCAGTATTTT. The V and J genes are TRBV29-1 and TRBJ2-3; possibly TRBD1 or TRBD2 for D (5 bases each). This CDR3 contains 13 residues. Trimming removed 5 bases from V and 4 bases from J, with 13 bases in between. The germline V gene has CDR1 SQVTM and CDR2 ANQGSEA.

In its sample, this clonotype was seen a few times. V and J are TRBV20-1 and TRBJ2-3; D is ambiguous. The CDR3 consists of 14 residues. Trimming pared 1 base from V and 3 bases from J, leaving 11 bases between. Per the germline V gene, CDR1 is DFQATT and CDR2 is SNEGSKA (reference sequence). The CDR3 protein is CSARGVGGTDTQYF. CDR3 coding DNA: TGCAGTGCTAGAGGGGTCGGCGGTACAGATACGCAGTATTTT.

This clonotype was seen only a few times. J is TRBJ2-7 and V is TRBV5-1, with D perhaps being TRBD1 or TRBD2 (6 bases each). V was shortened by 0 bases and J by 4 bases, with 11 bases between the two germline ends. The CDR3 totals 14 residues. The germline V gene has CDR1 SGHRS and CDR2 YFSETQ. The CDR3 loop is CASSLVGGSYEQYF. The DNA for the CDR3 is TGCGCCAGCAGCTTGGTGGGGGGCAGTTACGAGCAGTACTTC.

This clonotype was counted between two and nine times. This chain joins TRBV3-1 and TRBJ1-1, with TRBD1 identical over 7 bases. Trimming took 6 bases from V and 5 from J; bases not matched to a gene: 6. The CDR3 is made up of 13 amino acids. Germline V gene data show CDR1 as LGHDT and CDR2 as YNNKEL (reference sequence). CDR3 in DNA: TGTGCCAGCAGTGACGCAGGGGGAACTGAAGCTTTCTTT. Encoded protein: CASSDAGGTEAFF.

This chain joins TRBV5-1 and TRBJ1-5; D ambiguous. Trimming took off 0 bases at V and 0 bases at J, with 7 bases between the two ends. CDR3 length equals 15 residues. The germline V gene has CDR1 SGHRS and CDR2 YFSETQ. The CDR3 DNA sequence: TGCGCCAGCAGCTTGGACCCCTATAGCAATCAGCCCCAGCATTTT. Its translation is CASSLDPYSNQPQHF.

The V call is TRBV10-2, the J call TRBJ1-3, with D possibly being TRBD1 (5 bases). V was cut by 6 bases and J by 0 bases, with 12 bases left in between. Germline loops: CDR1 WSHSY, CDR2 SAAADI. CDR3 length: 15 amino acids. The CDR3 DNA follows: TGCGCCAGCAGGAAGGGACCGAGCTCTGGAAACACCATATATTTT. As protein: CASRKGPSSGNTIYF.

The chain recombines TRBV2 with TRBJ2-5; a possible D gene is TRBD2 (5 bases). V was trimmed by 5 bases and J by 2 bases, leaving 21 bases between them. The CDR3 sequence is 17 residues long. Looked up from germline, CDR1 is SNHLY and CDR2 is FYNNEI. CDR3 protein: CASSPPWLAEGQETQYF. CDR3 sequence (DNA): TGTGCCAGCAGTCCCCCCTGGCTAGCAGAAGGACAAGAGACCCAGTACTTC.

The chain carries TRBV20-1 and TRBJ1-5, with TRBD1 as a possible D gene (5 bases). Germline CDR1 reads DFQATT; CDR2 reads SNEGSKA (reference sequence). This CDR3 comprises 15 residues. The V gene lost 2 bases and the J gene lost 4 bases, with 15 bases spanning the gap. The CDR3 nucleotides are TGCAGTGCTAGAAGGTCGAGCCAGGGAAATCAGCCCCAGCATTTT. Translated: CSARRSSQGNQPQHF.

The chain employs TRBV6-5 and TRBJ1-1; a possible D gene is TRBD1 (5 bases). CDR1 and CDR2 (germline): MNHEY, SVGAGI. This CDR3 contains 14 residues. The V gene lost 5 bases and the J gene lost 6 bases, with 16 bases spanning the gap. CDR3 residues: CASSDVGGFSEAFF. The DNA for the CDR3 is TGTGCCAGCAGTGACGTGGGGGGATTTTCTGAAGCTTTCTTT.

This clonotype is labeled medium-sized. The J gene is TRBJ2-1, the V gene TRBV28; TRBD1 matches at 10 bases. The trim removed 3 bases at V and 6 bases at J, leaving 2 bases unmatched. The V gene's germline CDR1 is MDHEN and CDR2 SYDVKM. The CDR3 contains 14 residues. CDR3 sequence (DNA): TGTGCCAGCAGTTTTTGGGACAGGGGCAATGAGCAGTTCTTC. It codes for CASSFWDRGNEQFF.

This clonotype was detected only a few times. V gene TRBV10-3 combines with J gene TRBJ1-5; D not certain. The germline V gene encodes CDR1 ENHRY and CDR2 SYGVKD. This CDR3 region has 13 residues. Trimming left V 0 bases short and J 6 bases short, with 6 bases between. CDR3 in DNA: TGTGCCATCAGTGAGTCGACGGGTCAGCCCCAGCATTTT. Translating it yields CAISESTGQPQHF.

This clonotype has more than one count but fewer than ten. The chain couples TRBV7-3 to TRBJ1-5; D may be TRBD1 (6 bases). The germline V gene encodes CDR1 SGHTA and CDR2 FQGTGA. Trimming shortened V by 5 bases and J by 4 bases, and 9 bases separated the two germline ends. The CDR3 sequence is 13 residues long. The DNA of the CDR3 is TGTGCCAGCAGCAGAGGGGGAAATCAGCCCCAGCATTTT. As protein: CASSRGGNQPQHF.